The entry below gives a single T cell receptor beta chain sequence along with its context. Its cognate antigen is unknown. A read error may produce the germline difference seen at one junction end. There are 14 residues in the CDR3. The germline gives CDR1 SQVTM, CDR2 ANQGSEA. Primers: 60 Vbeta forward and 13 Jbeta reverse. The assay was immunoSEQ multiplex PCR, and TCRdb's table has in-frame clones only and misses some. The profile shows 120,000 or so clones, roughly a sixth of them singletons. This specimen comes from a study of cytomegalovirus exposure and HLA in healthy donors. Study-level points and caveats: Accurate prediction of HLA-A and HLA-B alleles (for most subjects) was reportedly achieved from TCR beta sequences. According to the study, 180 or so TCR beta chains were cytomegalovirus-associated. Several of the most significant clusters appeared linked to common viral pathogens, based on a later analysis.

This chain uses TRBV29-1 with TRBJ1-4; 9 bases are shared with TRBD1. The sample consisted of PBMCs. The TCR was taken from a female donor in good health and CMV-seropositive. The DNA of the CDR3 is TGCGGCGTTGAAATGGGGACAGGGAATGAAAAACTGTTTTTT. It is translated as CGVEMGTGNEKLFF.